The clone carrying this TCR beta chain was observed once. The data originate from a study of cytomegalovirus exposure and HLA in healthy donors. The primer mix had 60 Vbeta and 13 Jbeta primers. The protocol was immunoSEQ multiplex PCR, while the TCRdb copy is restricted to in-frame clones and leaves out a portion. Here the sample spans 170,000 or so clones, around four fifths being singletons. The source material was PBMCs. The receptor's source is a woman aged 25 to 45 in good health and CMV-seronegative.

CDR3 nucleotides: TGTGCCAGCAGCTTAACAGCTAGCAATCAGCCCCAGCATTTT. Protein product: CASSLTASNQPQHF. The chain has TRBV7-9 and TRBJ1-5; D ambiguous. The CDR3 consists of 14 residues. Germline values: CDR1 SEHNR, CDR2 FQNEAQ (reference sequence). V was shortened by 2 bases and J by 0 bases, with 5 bases between the two germline ends. Full variable domain (missing parts from reference TRBV7-9 and TRBJ1-5): DTGVSQNPRHKITKRGQNVTFRCDPISEHNRLYWYRQTLGQGPEFLTYFQNEAQLEKSRLLSDRFSAERPKGSFSTLEIQRTEQGDSAMYLCASSLTASNQPQHFGDGTRLSIL.